The sequence of this T cell receptor beta chain was determined in a study of identical twins' blood T cells. A few counts support this clonotype. A previously described protocol, modified, built RNA-based TCR cDNA libraries. A single record per CDR3 protein comes from TCRdb applying MiXCR to the 5' RACE reads. The sample has 350,000 to 450,000 distinct CDR3 sequences, over 25% seen once; the top ten hold about 6%. V lost 4 bases and J lost 5, with 23 bases in between. The CDR3 contains 18 residues. Germline loops: CDR1 LGHNA, CDR2 YNFKEQ. The J gene is TRBJ2-2, the V gene TRBV4-2; D is ambiguous. Sequencing was done on a sample of PBMCs. The clonotype originates from a woman aged 18-49 years in good health. The CDR3 DNA reads TGTGCCAGCAGCCCCGAAAGGAGTAGTCTTACAGCAACCGGGGAGCTGTTTTTT. The encoded protein is CASSPERSSLTATGELFF.